The 19 T cell receptor beta chains reported below all come from one sample, sequenced in a study of blood T cell repertoires in COVID-19. The repertoire was sequenced with immunoSEQ multiplex PCR; TCRdb's copy has only in-frame clones and lacks some. The sample gives 93,000 or so clones, less than 90% of which show up once; under 8% is in the top ten. Sequences were obtained from peripheral blood. Receptor source: a human donor in a cohort sampled during active COVID-19.

The CDR3 coding sequence is TGCAGCGTTGAAACTACAGGGGGCTTTAAGGCAGATACGCAGTATTTT. It is translated as CSVETTGGFKADTQYF. This chain links TRBV29-1 with TRBJ2-3, with 9 bases identical to TRBD1. Trimming took 2 bases from V and 4 from J; bases not matched to a gene: 10. The CDR3 has 16 residues. The germline CDR1 and CDR2 sequences are SQVTM and ANQGSEA.

The chain links TRBV9 to TRBJ2-3; TRBD2 matches 7 bases. The germline gives CDR1 SGDLS, CDR2 YYNGEE. This CDR3 region has 14 residues. J was trimmed by 5 bases and V by 0 bases; bases with no gene match: 3. The CDR3 DNA reads as TGTGCCAGCAGCGTAGGTCTAGCGGAAGATACGCAGTATTTT. This sequence encodes CASSVGLAEDTQYF.

V usage is TRBV5-6 and J usage is TRBJ1-2; 8 bases are a match to TRBD1. The germline CDR1 and CDR2 sequences are SGHDT and YYEEEE. The junction had 17 bases not matched to a gene; V was cut back by 6 bases and J by 4 bases. The CDR3 has 17 amino acids. DNA of the CDR3: TGTGCCAGCACCCGGACAGGGAAGAGAACGGGTATCTATGGCTACACCTTC. It specifies CASTRTGKRTGIYGYTF.

The CDR3 loop reads CASREGLAGWSSYNEQFF. The CDR3 coding sequence is TGTGCCAGCAGAGAGGGACTAGCGGGGTGGAGCTCCTACAATGAGCAGTTCTTC. The chain joins TRBV11-2 to TRBJ2-1, with TRBD2 matching 13 bases. Germline lookup yields CDR1 SGHAT and CDR2 FQNNGV. V gave up 6 bases and J gave up 0 bases; unmatched junction bases: 8. This CDR3 spans 18 amino acids.

The gene calls are TRBV5-1 and TRBJ1-1; D gene ambiguous. V lost 2 bases and J lost 6, with 11 bases in between. The CDR3 has 13 amino acids. The germline CDR1 and CDR2 sequences are SGHRS and YFSETQ. This CDR3 is CASSFVSGAEAFF. The CDR3 DNA reads as TGCGCCAGCAGCTTCGTAAGCGGCGCTGAAGCTTTCTTT.

V usage is TRBV6-5 and J usage is TRBJ1-2, with D possibly matching TRBD1 (6 bases). The CDR3 is 12 amino acids. Germline V gene data show CDR1 as MNHEY and CDR2 as SVGAGI. Trimming took off 5 bases at V and 4 bases at J, with 8 bases between the two ends. CDR3 bases: TGTGCCAGCAGTACAGGGCCCTATGGCTACACCTTC. Translating it yields CASSTGPYGYTF.

V gene TRBV7-9 combines with J gene TRBJ2-1; TRBD1 is a possible D gene (6 bases). Germline-derived CDR1 and CDR2 are SEHNR and FQNEAQ (reference sequence). The V end lost 2 bases, the J end lost 12 bases, and 14 bases lay between the germline ends. CDR3 size: 13 residues. The CDR3 nucleotides are TGTGCCAGCAGCTTAAACAGGGAACAGGCGCAGTTCTTC. Translation: CASSLNREQAQFF.

This clone has only one observation. The rearrangement uses TRBV7-8 and TRBJ2-7; the match to TRBD1 covers 7 bases. The CDR3 runs to 15 residues. Per germline, CDR1 SGHVS and CDR2 FQNEAQ. The V and J ends lost 2 bases and 5 bases, in that order; junction bases with no gene match: 9. As DNA, the CDR3 is TGTGCCAGCAGCTTACCAGGACAGGAACTGGACGAGCAGTACTTC. This translates into CASSLPGQELDEQYF.

This clone came up once. V is TRBV19 and J is TRBJ2-7, with D uncertain. Germline CDR1 LNHDA, CDR2 SQIVND (reference sequence). CDR3 length: 14 amino acids. V was clipped by 3 bases and J by 2 bases, with 11 bases between them. As DNA, the CDR3 is TGTGCCAGTAGTATCGGTGACAAAACCTACGAGCAGTACTTC. Protein sequence: CASSIGDKTYEQYF. Based on the CDR3 plus reference TRBV19 and TRBJ2-7, the full variable domain is DGGITQSPKYLFRKEGQNVTLSCEQNLNHDAMYWYRQDPGQGLRLIYYSQIVNDFQKGDIAEGYSVSREKKESFPLTVTSAQKNPTAFYLCASSIGDKTYEQYFGPGTRLTVT.

The rearrangement joins TRBV28 to TRBJ2-4; D gene uncertain. The CDR3 is 13 amino acids. Germline V lookup: CDR1 MDHEN, CDR2 SYDVKM. The V end was cut by 2 bases, the J end by 6 bases, with 8 bases between. The CDR3 nucleotides are TGTGCCAGCAGTTTAACTCCGGTAAACATTCAGTACTTC. It is translated as CASSLTPVNIQYF.

V usage is TRBV5-6 and J usage is TRBJ1-6; a possible D gene is TRBD1 (6 bases). CDR3 size: 13 residues. Germline lookup yields CDR1 SGHDT and CDR2 YYEEEE. V lost 4 bases and J lost 11, with 13 bases in between. CDR3 in amino acids: CASSLTGLPPLHF. CDR3 DNA: TGTGCCAGCAGCCTTACAGGGCTTCCACCCCTCCACTTT.

The chain carries TRBV5-6 and TRBJ2-1, with 10 bases identical to TRBD1. V gave up 1 base and J gave up 1 base; unmatched junction bases: 11. This CDR3 has 19 residues. Germline V gives CDR1 SGHDT, CDR2 YYEEEE. The CDR3 loop is CASSLIPTQGQGSYNEQFF. CDR3 nucleotides: TGTGCCAGCAGCTTGATTCCCACTCAGGGACAGGGGTCCTACAATGAGCAGTTCTTC.

V is TRBV28 and J is TRBJ2-7; 13 nucleotides align to TRBD2. CDR1 MDHEN and CDR2 SYDVKM come from the germline V gene. Unmatched junction bases numbered 5, after V lost 7 bases and J lost 5 bases. CDR3 length equals 14 residues. The CDR3 sequence is CASTRTSGSNEQYF. CDR3 DNA: TGTGCCAGCACCCGGACTAGCGGGAGCAACGAGCAGTACTTC.

The chain joins TRBV6-5 to TRBJ2-7; TRBD2 matches 13 bases. CDR3 size: 15 residues. V lost 11 bases, J lost 6 bases, and 13 bases stayed unmatched. Per the germline V gene, CDR1 is MNHEY and CDR2 is SVGAGI. This CDR3 reads CACSGLAGVEAEQYF. In nucleotides, the CDR3 is TGTGCCTGCTCCGGACTAGCGGGAGTGGAAGCCGAGCAGTACTTC.

The genes are TRBV14 and TRBJ2-1, with TRBD2 matching 10 bases. The V and J ends lost 8 bases and 5 bases, in that order; junction bases with no gene match: 3. Germline V CDR1 and CDR2: SGHDN, FVKESK. This CDR3 has 13 amino acids. CDR3 coding DNA: TGTGCCAGCTCTGGACTAGCGGACAATGAGCAGTTCTTC. It is translated as CASSGLADNEQFF.

The V gene is TRBV27, the J gene TRBJ2-1, with 7 bases aligning to TRBD2. CDR3 length: 17 residues. V dropped 8 bases and J dropped 3; count of bases not matched to a gene: 16. From germline, CDR1 is MNHEY and CDR2 SMNVEV (reference sequence). The CDR3 reads CASRSRGGSNFYNEQFF. The CDR3, as DNA: TGTGCCAGCCGGTCACGGGGCGGGAGCAATTTCTACAATGAGCAGTTCTTC.

The V and J genes are TRBV11-2 and TRBJ2-7, with TRBD1 as a possible D gene (6 bases). CDR3 length: 14 residues. V lost 5 bases to trimming and J lost 3 bases, with 14 bases between them. Germline-derived CDR1 and CDR2 are SGHAT and FQNNGV. CDR3: CASSLENRDYEQYF. As DNA, the CDR3 is TGTGCCAGCAGCCTCGAAAACAGGGACTACGAGCAGTACTTC.

The J gene is TRBJ1-4, the V gene TRBV27; D ambiguous. Trimming took 2 bases from V and 0 from J, leaving 4 bases between them. The CDR3 consists of 14 residues. Germline CDR1 MNHEY, CDR2 SMNVEV (reference sequence). CDR3: CASSLTATNEKLFF. CDR3 bases: TGTGCCAGCAGTTTAACTGCAACTAATGAAAAACTGTTTTTT.

The chain carries TRBV7-9 and TRBJ2-1, with TRBD1 matching over 12 bases. CDR1 is SEHNR, CDR2 FQNEAQ, per germline (reference sequence). The CDR3 has 16 residues. V lost 5 bases and J lost 8; bases outside the gene matches: 10. The DNA for the CDR3 is TGTGCCAGCAGCCCTCCGGGACAGGGGGCCATCGATGAGCAGTTCTTC. As protein: CASSPPGQGAIDEQFF.